This TCR beta chain stems from a study of cytomegalovirus exposure and HLA in healthy donors. Whole-study results and caveats: Some public TCRs appeared in many individuals, while most sequences were rare. The tendency of first-cohort TCR clusters to co-occur in the 110 or so validation repertoires emerged from a later analysis.

Germline V gene lookup returns CDR1 KGHSH and CDR2 LQKENI. The CDR3 sequence is 15 residues long. V gave up 3 bases and J gave up 0 bases, with 11 bases separating them. On this clone: Its antigen is unidentified.

Only in-frame clones appear in the TCRdb table, and some are missing; sequencing was by immunoSEQ multiplex PCR. The sample comprises around 70,000 clones, 91% of which are singletons, and roughly 3.1% rests with the top ten. This rearrangement joins TRBV18 to TRBJ1-1; weak D call: TRBD1 (6 bases). The receptor was isolated from a man aged 18-30 years in good health and CMV-seronegative. Input material: PBMCs. The CDR3 sequence: CASSPRDTMNTEAFF. CDR3 sequence (DNA): TGTGCCAGCTCACCTCGGGACACGATGAACACTGAAGCTTTCTTT.